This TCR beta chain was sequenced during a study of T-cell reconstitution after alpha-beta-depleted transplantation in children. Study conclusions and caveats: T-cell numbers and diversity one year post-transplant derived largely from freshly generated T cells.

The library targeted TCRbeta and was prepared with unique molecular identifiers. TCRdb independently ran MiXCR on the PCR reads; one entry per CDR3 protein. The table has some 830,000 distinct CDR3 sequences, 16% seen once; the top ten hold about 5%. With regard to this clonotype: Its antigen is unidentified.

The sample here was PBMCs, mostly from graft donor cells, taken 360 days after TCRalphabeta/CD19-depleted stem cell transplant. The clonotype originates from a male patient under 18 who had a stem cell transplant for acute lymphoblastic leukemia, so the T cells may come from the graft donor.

The CDR3 loop is CSVEGLPNSYEQYF. CDR3 nucleotides: TGCAGCGTTGAGGGACTACCTAACTCCTACGAGCAGTACTTC. The V gene is TRBV29-1, the J gene TRBJ2-7; 7 bases match TRBD2. Germline assignment: CDR1 SQVTM and CDR2 ANQGSEA. This CDR3 has 14 amino acids. With V trimmed by 3 bases and J by 0 bases, 5 bases remained unmatched.